Below, 20 T cell receptor beta chains from the same sample are listed, as sequenced in a study of human T cells and chemical hapten exposure. TCRdb independently ran MiXCR on the RACE reads; one entry per CDR3 protein. The sample includes tens of thousands of distinct CDR3 sequences, about 6.3% seen only once; the top ten take roughly 9%. Time point meaning: patch test 1, 2 weeks after DPC sensitization. Treatment noted: therapeutic diphenylcyclopropenone sensitization with weekly scalp DPC. Total RNA was extracted from unfractionated whole blood. The source material was whole blood, sampled in connection with sensitization to the hapten diphenylcyclopropenone (DPC). These TCRs come from a woman in her twenties or thirties with alopecia areata. Some clones in this sample may be carry-over from other donors' samples.

This clonotype was seen ten or more times. The chain joins TRBV3-1 to TRBJ2-6; D call uncertain. Trimming took off 6 bases at V and 0 bases at J, with 9 bases between the two ends. Germline CDR1 reads LGHDT; CDR2 reads YNNKEL (reference sequence). The CDR3 sequence is 15 residues long. The CDR3: CASSPQISGANVLTF. CDR3 DNA: TGTGCCAGCAGTCCACAGATCTCTGGGGCCAACGTCCTGACTTTC. The whole variable domain, remainder taken from reference TRBV3-1 and TRBJ2-6, is DTAVSQTPKYLVTQMGNDKSIKCEQNLGHDTMYWYKQDSKKFLKIMFSYNNKELIINETVPNRFSPKSPDKAHLNLHINSLELGDSAVYFCASSPQISGANVLTFGAGSRLTVL.

This clonotype has ten or more counts. The chain joins TRBV12-3 or TRBV12-4 to TRBJ1-4, with TRBD1 matching over 9 bases. The V and J ends lost 6 bases and 8 bases, in that order; junction bases with no gene match: 4. The CDR3 sequence is 13 residues long. CDR3 sequence reads: CASRQGATEKLFF. Written as DNA, the CDR3 is TGTGCCAGCAGACAGGGGGCAACCGAAAAACTGTTTTTT.

The chain is built from TRBV24-1 and TRBJ1-1; 10 positions agree with TRBD1. The CDR3 has 16 amino acids. With V trimmed by 3 bases and J by 3 bases, 6 bases remained unmatched. The germline gives CDR1 KGHDR, CDR2 SFDVKD. CDR3 sequence (DNA): TGTGCCACCAGTGATGGGATAGGGACAGGGGACACTGAAGCTTTCTTT. Its translation is CATSDGIGTGDTEAFF.

This clonotype was detected only a few times. The V and J genes are TRBV27 and TRBJ1-6; D unresolved. CDR1 is MNHEY, CDR2 SMNVEV, per germline (reference sequence). V dropped 6 bases and J dropped 6 bases, with 12 bases sitting between them. The CDR3 has 14 residues. CDR3 loop: CASRARASNSPLHF. The CDR3 DNA sequence: TGTGCCAGCAGAGCCCGGGCCTCTAATTCACCCCTCCACTTT.

This clonotype was seen a few times. The rearrangement links TRBV7-2 to TRBJ2-5, with D uncertain. This CDR3 is built from 12 residues. V lost 5 bases to trimming and J lost 5 bases, with 9 bases between them. Germline V gene sequence: CDR1 SGHTA, CDR2 FQGNSA. The CDR3 is CASSPRRETQYF. CDR3 coding DNA: TGTGCCAGCAGCCCCCGCAGGGAGACCCAGTACTTC.

The table lists this clonotype with many counts. The chain recombines TRBV24-1 with TRBJ2-7, with D perhaps matching TRBD1 or TRBD2 (5 bases each). The length of the CDR3 is 13 residues. CDR1 and CDR2 from the germline V gene are KGHDR and SFDVKD. The V end lost 9 bases, the J end lost 2 bases, and 13 bases lay between the germline ends. This CDR3 is CATAGTPAYEQYF. The CDR3 nucleotides are TGTGCCACCGCAGGGACGCCCGCCTACGAGCAGTACTTC.

The chain couples TRBV5-1 to TRBJ1-1; D is unclear. The germline gives CDR1 SGHRS, CDR2 YFSETQ. Deletions cut 2 bases from V and 1 base from J, with 9 bases between. The CDR3 runs 14 residues. This CDR3 is CASSFAGTNTEAFF. CDR3 bases: TGCGCCAGCAGCTTCGCAGGAACGAACACTGAAGCTTTCTTT.

This clonotype was seen many times. This chain links TRBV12-3 or TRBV12-4 with TRBJ1-1; 9 bases match TRBD1. V shed 6 bases and J 5 bases; nucleotides not matched to a gene: 7. The CDR3 runs 14 residues. Here the CDR3 reads CASSSTGGLTEAFF. CDR3 nucleotides: TGTGCCAGCAGCTCAACAGGGGGCTTGACTGAAGCTTTCTTT.

V usage is TRBV12-1 and J usage is TRBJ1-1; the tabulated D call, TRBD1, remains unverified against the DNA. TRBV12-1 is an annotated pseudogene. The CDR3 has 15 residues. The CDR3 here is CASSTEQGADTEAFF. The CDR3 DNA is TGTGCCAGCAGCACGGAACAGGGAGCGGACACTGAAGCTTTCTTT.

Judged by abundance, this clonotype is medium-sized (0.01 to 0.1%). The genes are TRBV5-4 and TRBJ2-5, with a weak D call TRBD2 (6 bases). Trimming removed 1 base from V and 2 bases from J, with 6 bases in between. This CDR3 spans 13 amino acids. The germline V gene has CDR1 SGHNT and CDR2 YYREEE (reference sequence). The DNA for the CDR3 is TGTGCCAGCAGCTTGCGGGGGCAAGAGACCCAGTACTTC. Translated, it gives CASSLRGQETQYF.

This clonotype came up a few times. V usage is TRBV19 and J usage is TRBJ2-7; D call uncertain. The V and J ends lost 6 bases and 3 bases respectively, with 12 bases between them. In germline, CDR1 is LNHDA, CDR2 SQIVND (reference sequence). CDR3 size: 13 residues. The CDR3 DNA reads as TGTGCCAGTAGCGCAACAGAGCTCTACGAGCAGTACTTC. Translated: CASSATELYEQYF.

At least ten counts were recorded for this clonotype. This rearrangement joins TRBV12-3 or TRBV12-4 to TRBJ2-7, with a tentative D call TRBD2 (6 bases). The CDR3 spans 14 residues. Trimming pared 0 bases from V and 4 bases from J, leaving 10 bases between. In DNA form, the CDR3 reads TGTGCCAGCAGTTTAGCGGGGGGTTCGTACGAGCAGTACTTC. Residues: CASSLAGGSYEQYF.

This clonotype was counted ten times or more. Written as DNA, the CDR3 is TGTGCCAGCAGTGAGCGACAGGGGAGCAAAAACATTCAGTACTTC. It translates to CASSERQGSKNIQYF. The chain uses TRBV2 and TRBJ2-4; 8 nucleotides align to TRBD1. J lost 3 bases, V lost 3 bases, and 4 bases had no gene match. The CDR3 spans 15 residues. Germline V gives CDR1 SNHLY, CDR2 FYNNEI.

This clonotype was picked up a small number of times. The V gene is TRBV5-4, the J gene TRBJ1-1; D possibly corresponds to TRBD1 (6 bases). The germline V gene has CDR1 SGHNT and CDR2 YYREEE (reference sequence). The ends were cut back, 1 base at V and 3 bases at J, with 13 bases in the middle. The CDR3 runs to 15 residues. The CDR3 protein is CASSLMTTGHTEAFF. The CDR3 DNA reads TGTGCCAGCAGCTTGATGACGACAGGTCACACTGAAGCTTTCTTT.

V gene TRBV7-9 combines with J gene TRBJ2-5; D remains unclear. This CDR3 is 15 amino acids long. With 6 bases removed from V and 2 bases from J, the gap between germline ends came to 16 bases. CDR1 and CDR2 from the germline V gene are SEHNR and FQNEAQ (reference sequence). CDR3 sequence: CASRSRRPVQETQYF. DNA for the CDR3: TGTGCCAGCAGGTCCCGTAGGCCAGTTCAAGAGACCCAGTACTTC.

This clonotype occurred a few times. The chain combines TRBV14 with TRBJ2-3; a possible D gene is TRBD1 (6 bases). Trimming took 3 bases from V and 5 from J, leaving 15 bases between them. Per the germline V gene, CDR1 is SGHDN and CDR2 is FVKESK. The CDR3 runs to 15 residues. CDR3 bases: TGTGCCAGCAGCCAGTGGGTCGGACAGCAAGATACGCAGTATTTT. It yields the protein CASSQWVGQQDTQYF.

The table lists this clonotype with many counts. V usage is TRBV20-1 and J usage is TRBJ2-2; TRBD2 aligns across 8 bases. CDR1 is DFQATT, CDR2 SNEGSKA, per germline (reference sequence). Trimming removed 5 bases from V and 0 bases from J; junction bases left unmatched: 5. This CDR3 spans 15 amino acids. CDR3 nucleotide sequence: TGCAGTGCTGCCACGGGGGGGCCGAACACCGGGGAGCTGTTTTTT. It yields the protein CSAATGGPNTGELFF.

The genes are TRBV12-3 or TRBV12-4 and TRBJ2-2; the D call may be TRBD1 or TRBD2 (5 bases each). The CDR3 loop spans 15 amino acids. Trimming pared 5 bases from V and 1 base from J, leaving 11 bases between. The CDR3 spells CASSPTRGNTGELFF. The CDR3 DNA reads TGTGCCAGCAGTCCCACTAGGGGGAACACCGGGGAGCTGTTTTTT.

This clonotype was recorded only once. The CDR3 is CASIQACGIRNGYTF. As DNA, the CDR3 is TGTGCCAGCATACAAGCTTGTGGTATACGGAATGGCTACACCTTC. The chain carries TRBV28 and TRBJ1-2, with D unclear. The CDR3 sequence is 15 residues long. Germline CDR1 is MDHEN and CDR2 is SYDVKM. V was shortened by 7 bases and J by 6 bases, with 21 bases between the two germline ends.

This chain connects TRBV20-1 to TRBJ2-3; D is perhaps TRBD1 (6 bases). This CDR3 is built from 15 residues. Trimming took 3 bases from V and 1 from J, leaving 14 bases between them. Germline V CDR1 and CDR2: DFQATT, SNEGSKA (reference sequence). For the CDR3, the DNA is TGCAGTGCTAGTGCAGGGGTCGGGGGCACAGATACGCAGTATTTT. Protein sequence: CSASAGVGGTDTQYF.